This is a list of T cell receptor beta chains from one sample in a study of preoperative IRX-2 immunotherapy in early breast cancer. Assay: immunoSEQ multiplex PCR; the TCRdb copy retains only in-frame clones and omits some. The data contain roughly 99,000 clones, 80% to 90% of them singletons. This sample comprised tumor tissue, obtained after IRX-2 immunotherapy. The receptors derive from a human donor with breast cancer. Both conserved end residues are part of each CDR3. D genes are given only for firm matches. Clone size, where shown, is once, few, many, or a class for clones that have expanded.

D gene,V gene,clone size,J gene,CDR3 protein,CDR3 DNA
.,TRBV19,.,TRBJ1-2,CASSPTVGSNNGGYTF,TGTGCCAGTAGTCCCACTGTGGGGTCGAATAACGGTGGCTACACCTTC
TRBD2,TRBV6-8,.,TRBJ2-1,CASSSPSGRAYNEQFF,TGTGCCAGCAGTTCACCGAGCGGGAGGGCCTACAATGAGCAGTTCTTC
.,TRBV11-3,.,TRBJ2-3,CASSLVAEADTQYF,TGTGCCAGCAGCTTGGTGGCAGAAGCAGATACGCAGTATTTT
.,TRBV6-8,many,TRBJ1-2,CASSYVGVGYTF,TGTGCCAGCAGTTATGTGGGAGTCGGCTACACCTTC
.,TRBV28,.,TRBJ1-4,CASALQEQEKLFF,TGTGCCAGCGCCCTTCAGGAGCAGGAAAAACTGTTTTTT
.,TRBV5-1,.,TRBJ2-6,CASSLGLQGAGANVLTF,TGCGCCAGCAGCTTGGGGCTACAGGGTGCTGGGGCCAACGTCCTGACTTTC
.,TRBV18,.,TRBJ2-2,CASSPLGARANTGELFF,TGTGCCAGCTCACCATTGGGGGCCCGAGCGAACACCGGGGAGCTGTTTTTT
TRBD1,TRBV28,.,TRBJ1-1,CASSTERGRWTEAFF,TGTGCCAGCAGTACAGAAAGGGGGCGGTGGACTGAAGCTTTCTTT
.,TRBV12-2,.,TRBJ2-7,CATQVGGRGKNYEQYF,TGTGCCACCCAAGTAGGGGGACGGGGCAAAAACTACGAGCAGTACTTC
.,TRBV28,.,TRBJ2-1,CASQGGERGGGNEQFF,TGTGCCAGCCAGGGAGGAGAACGGGGAGGTGGGAATGAGCAGTTCTTC
TRBD1,TRBV6-8,few,TRBJ2-1,CASNIQGAAYNEQFF,TGTGCCAGCAATATACAGGGGGCTGCCTACAATGAGCAGTTCTTC
.,TRBV15,.,TRBJ1-3,CATSKDISSGNTIYF,TGTGCCACCAGCAAAGACATCTCCTCTGGAAACACCATATATTTT
TRBD2,TRBV18,.,TRBJ2-1,CASSLLAGASYNEQFF,TGTGCCAGCTCACTACTAGCGGGAGCATCCTACAATGAGCAGTTCTTC
TRBD1,TRBV5-1,.,TRBJ1-5,CASSLYAGGNQPQHF,TGCGCCAGCAGCTTGTACGCAGGGGGTAATCAGCCCCAGCATTTT
.,TRBV6-8,.,TRBJ1-5,CASSGAAANQPQHF,TGTGCCAGCAGCGGCGCGGCAGCTAATCAGCCCCAGCATTTT
.,TRBV7-7,.,TRBJ2-1,CASSLIDGPPRDEQFF,TGTGCCAGCAGCCTAATCGACGGGCCCCCTAGGGATGAGCAGTTCTTC
.,TRBV6-7,.,TRBJ2-7,CASSSLVGSYEQYF,TGTGCCAGCAGTTCGCTCGTGGGTTCCTACGAGCAGTACTTC
.,TRBV5-1,.,TRBJ2-3,CASSSTAGTDTQYF,TGCGCCAGCAGCTCGACTGCGGGCACAGATACGCAGTATTTT